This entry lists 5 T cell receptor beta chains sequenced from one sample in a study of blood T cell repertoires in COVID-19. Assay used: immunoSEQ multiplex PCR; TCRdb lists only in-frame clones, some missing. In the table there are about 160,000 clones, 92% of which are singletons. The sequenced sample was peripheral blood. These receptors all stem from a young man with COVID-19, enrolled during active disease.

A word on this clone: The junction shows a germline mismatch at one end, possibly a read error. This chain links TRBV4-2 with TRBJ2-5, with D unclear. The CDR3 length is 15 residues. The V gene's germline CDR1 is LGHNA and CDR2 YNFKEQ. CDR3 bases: TGTGCCAGCAGCCAAGATCAGAGTACCCAAGAGGCCCAGTACTTC. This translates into CASSQDQSTQEAQYF.

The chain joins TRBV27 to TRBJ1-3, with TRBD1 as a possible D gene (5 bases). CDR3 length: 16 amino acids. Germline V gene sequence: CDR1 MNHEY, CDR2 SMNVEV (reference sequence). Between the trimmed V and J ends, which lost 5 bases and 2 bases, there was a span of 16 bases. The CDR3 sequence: CASSLQWGVAGNTIYF. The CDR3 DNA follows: TGTGCCAGCAGTCTCCAATGGGGGGTGGCTGGAAACACCATATATTTT.

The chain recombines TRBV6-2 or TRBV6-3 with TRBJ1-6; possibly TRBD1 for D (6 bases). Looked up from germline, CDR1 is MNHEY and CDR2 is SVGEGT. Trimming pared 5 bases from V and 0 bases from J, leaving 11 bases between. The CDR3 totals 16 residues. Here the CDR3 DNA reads TGTGCCAGCAGTCCACAGGGAAGCTCCTATAATTCACCCCTCCACTTT. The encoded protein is CASSPQGSSYNSPLHF.

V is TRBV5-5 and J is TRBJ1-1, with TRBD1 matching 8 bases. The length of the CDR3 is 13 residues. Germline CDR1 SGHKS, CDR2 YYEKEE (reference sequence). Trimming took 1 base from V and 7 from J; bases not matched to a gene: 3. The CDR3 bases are TGTGCCAGCAGCTTGACAGGGGGGATTGAAGCTTTCTTT. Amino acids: CASSLTGGIEAFF.

CDR3: CASSQFRAGVGYNEQFF. CDR3 sequence (DNA): TGTGCCAGCAGCCAATTTCGAGCGGGAGTAGGCTACAATGAGCAGTTCTTC. The chain combines TRBV16 with TRBJ2-1; 8 bases match TRBD2. The germline V gene has CDR1 KGHSY and CDR2 FQNENV. CDR3 length: 17 amino acids. With V trimmed by 1 base and J by 3 bases, 8 bases remained unmatched.